The rows below give T cell receptor beta chains drawn from one sample of a study of cytomegalovirus exposure and HLA in healthy donors. TCRdb's copy holds only in-frame clones and misses some; the assay was immunoSEQ multiplex PCR. The table for this sample gives around 77,000 clones. The specimen sequenced was PBMCs. All receptors derive from a man in his fifties in good health and CMV-seropositive. The CDR3 runs from the conserved cysteine through the conserved F or W. A D gene is named only where the DNA matches it firmly.

D gene,V gene,J gene,CDR3 protein,CDR3 DNA
TRBD1,TRBV4-2,TRBJ2-5,CASSQNYRDRGQGMLEETQYF,TGTGCCAGCAGCCAAAATTACCGGGACAGGGGGCAAGGGATGTTAGAGGAGACCCAGTACTTC
NA,TRBV11-2,TRBJ1-6,CASSQLDSRNSPLHF,TGTGCCAGCAGCCAATTGGACAGTCGCAATTCACCCCTCCACTTT
TRBD2,TRBV11-3,TRBJ2-1,CASARLANDEQFF,TGTGCCAGCGCACGACTAGCAAACGATGAGCAGTTCTTC
NA,TRBV5-4,TRBJ2-5,CASSLAGETQYF,TGTGCCAGCAGCTTGGCCGGTGAGACCCAGTACTTC
NA,TRBV7-9,TRBJ2-3,CASSSWGERADTQYF,TGTGCCAGCAGCTCCTGGGGAGAGAGGGCAGATACGCAGTATTTT
NA,TRBV25-1,TRBJ1-1,CASSADIQGAFF,TGTGCCAGCAGTGCAGATATTCAGGGAGCTTTCTTT
NA,TRBV7-2,TRBJ1-2,CASSRTGGNYGYTF,TGTGCCAGCAGCCGAACCGGGGGTAACTATGGCTACACCTTC
TRBD1,TRBV19,TRBJ1-1,CASSSYRGSEAFF,TGTGCCAGTAGTAGTTACAGGGGCTCTGAAGCTTTCTTT
TRBD2,TRBV19,TRBJ2-1,CASSSRGLAAPSYNEQFF,TGTGCCAGTAGTAGTAGGGGACTAGCGGCCCCCTCCTACAATGAGCAGTTCTTC
TRBD1,TRBV18,TRBJ1-2,CASSPGQGPNYGYTF,TGTGCCAGCTCGCCTGGACAGGGGCCCAACTATGGCTACACCTTC
TRBD1,TRBV12-5,TRBJ2-5,CASGPTGVETQYF,TGTGCTAGTGGTCCTACAGGGGTGGAGACCCAGTACTTC
NA,TRBV23-1,TRBJ1-2,CASSQSKNNTNYGYTF,TGCGCCAGCAGTCAATCGAAGAACAACACCAACTATGGCTACACCTTC
NA,TRBV19,TRBJ1-3,CASSPTPTGSGNTIYF,TGTGCCAGTAGTCCTACCCCGACGGGCTCTGGAAACACCATATATTTT
NA,TRBV9,TRBJ2-3,CASSVVEGDTQYF,TGTGCCAGCAGCGTAGTGGAGGGAGATACGCAGTATTTT
NA,TRBV6-5,TRBJ2-1,CASSYSISRSYNEQFF,TGTGCCAGCAGTTACTCGATCTCGCGGTCCTACAATGAGCAGTTCTTC
NA,TRBV9,TRBJ1-1,CASSVEVRGEAFF,TGTGCCAGCAGCGTAGAAGTCCGGGGAGAAGCTTTCTTT
NA,TRBV9,TRBJ1-1,CASSVLTGTEAFF,TGTGCCAGCAGCGTTTTGACGGGCACTGAAGCTTTCTTT
NA,TRBV4-1,TRBJ1-1,CASSQVIKNTEAFF,TGCGCCAGCAGCCAAGTTATAAAGAACACTGAAGCTTTCTTT
TRBD2,TRBV4-2,TRBJ2-1,CASSPSLAGSSYNEQFF,TGTGCCAGCAGCCCCTCTTTAGCGGGATCTTCCTACAATGAGCAGTTCTTC
NA,TRBV4-2,TRBJ1-1,CASSPGVTEAFF,TGTGCCAGCAGCCCAGGGGTGACTGAAGCTTTCTTT
NA,TRBV2,TRBJ2-1,CASSDEDYNEQFF,TGTGCCAGCAGTGACGAGGATTACAATGAGCAGTTCTTC
NA,TRBV9,TRBJ2-1,CASSFSPFSNEQFF,TGTGCCAGCAGCTTTTCCCCCTTCAGTAATGAGCAGTTCTTC
NA,TRBV7-9,TRBJ1-2,CASSLGQLYGYTF,TGTGCCAGCAGCTTAGGACAGCTCTATGGCTACACCTTC
TRBD2,TRBV19,TRBJ2-3,CASRKLEGLAVSTDTQYF,TGTGCCTCTAGAAAGTTGGAGGGTCTAGCGGTTAGCACAGATACGCAGTATTTT
NA,TRBV9,TRBJ2-3,CASTPRWGRDSTDTQYF,TGTGCCAGCACCCCTCGGTGGGGCAGAGATAGCACAGATACGCAGTATTTT
NA,TRBV9,TRBJ2-1,CASSVVLGAGEQFF,TGTGCCAGCAGCGTAGTTCTTGGGGCAGGTGAGCAGTTCTTC
NA,TRBV29-1,TRBJ1-1,CSVEDHGAGEAFF,TGCAGCGTTGAAGATCACGGAGCTGGTGAAGCTTTCTTT
NA,TRBV5-1,TRBJ2-7,CASSLLGQGGIYEQYF,TGCGCCAGCAGCCTCCTCGGGCAGGGCGGGATCTACGAGCAGTACTTC
TRBD2,TRBV7-2,TRBJ2-5,CASTSGGVGGETQYF,TGTGCCAGCACCTCTGGCGGGGTCGGGGGGGAGACCCAGTACTTC
TRBD1,TRBV7-2,TRBJ2-1,CASSRGQGEEQFF,TGTGCCAGCAGCCGTGGACAGGGAGAAGAGCAGTTCTTC
NA,TRBV5-1,TRBJ2-2,CASSYQGARNTGELFF,TGCGCCAGCAGCTACCAGGGTGCGAGGAACACCGGGGAGCTGTTTTTT
TRBD1,TRBV5-4,TRBJ2-3,CASSLRQGSTDTQYF,TGTGCCAGCAGCTTAAGACAGGGGAGCACAGATACGCAGTATTTT
NA,TRBV6-1,TRBJ1-5,CAGSEDWQGSYQPQHF,TGTGCCGGCAGTGAAGATTGGCAGGGCTCTTATCAGCCCCAGCATTTT